This TCR beta chain was recorded in a study of CD8 T cells in Susac syndrome. Sequencing targeted TCR beta in T cells from blood (CD8+ and CD4+). Those who served as multiple sclerosis controls were treatment-naive patients with stable or active relapsing-remitting disease. The RNA, about 0.5 to 1 ug, was put through reverse transcription using random hexamers. An immunoSEQ multiplex PCR amplified TCR beta CDR3 over 54 Vbeta and 13 Jbeta. From the immunoSEQ multiplex PCR reads, TCRdb called clonotypes with MiXCR, one entry per CDR3 protein. Of over 150,000 distinct CDR3 sequences listed, approximately 95% were seen once; the top ten hold 0.09% to 0.095%. The count of this clonotype is one. The sequencing input was CD4+ T cells from PBMCs. This TCR came from a human donor with multiple sclerosis.

The CDR3 DNA sequence: TGTGCCAGCACCCTAGGGGACAGAGAGTATGGCTACACCTTC. Amino acids: CASTLGDREYGYTF. This chain uses TRBV28 with TRBJ1-2, with 7 bases that match TRBD1. Germline-derived CDR1 and CDR2 are MDHEN and SYDVKM. V lost 7 bases to trimming and J lost 5 bases; unmatched junction nucleotides: 10. This CDR3 contains 14 residues.